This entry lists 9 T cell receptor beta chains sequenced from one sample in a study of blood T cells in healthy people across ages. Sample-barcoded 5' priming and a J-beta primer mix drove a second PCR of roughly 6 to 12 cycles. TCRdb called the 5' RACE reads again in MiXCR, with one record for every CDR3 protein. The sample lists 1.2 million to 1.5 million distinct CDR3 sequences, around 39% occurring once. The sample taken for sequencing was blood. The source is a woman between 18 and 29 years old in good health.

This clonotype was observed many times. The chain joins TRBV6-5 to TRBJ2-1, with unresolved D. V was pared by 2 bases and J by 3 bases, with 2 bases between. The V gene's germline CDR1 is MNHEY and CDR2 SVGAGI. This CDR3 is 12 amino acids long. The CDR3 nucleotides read TGTGCCAGCAGTTACGACTACAATGAGCAGTTCTTC. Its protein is CASSYDYNEQFF.

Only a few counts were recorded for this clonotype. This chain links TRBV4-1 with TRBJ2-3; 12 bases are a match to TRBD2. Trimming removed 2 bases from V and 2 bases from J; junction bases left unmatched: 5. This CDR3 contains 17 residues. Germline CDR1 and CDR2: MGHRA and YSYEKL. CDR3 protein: CASSQQLAGGNTDTQYF. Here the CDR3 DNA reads TGCGCCAGCAGCCAACAACTAGCGGGGGGCAACACAGATACGCAGTATTTT.

The CDR3 spells CASSYSFDRKPGNTIYF. CDR3 nucleotides: TGTGCCAGCAGTTACTCCTTCGACAGAAAACCTGGAAACACCATATATTTT. The rearrangement links TRBV6-5 to TRBJ1-3; D possibly corresponds to TRBD1 (5 bases). CDR1 is MNHEY, CDR2 SVGAGI, per germline. The CDR3 is 17 amino acids. The V gene lost 0 bases and the J gene lost 2 bases, with 14 bases spanning the gap.

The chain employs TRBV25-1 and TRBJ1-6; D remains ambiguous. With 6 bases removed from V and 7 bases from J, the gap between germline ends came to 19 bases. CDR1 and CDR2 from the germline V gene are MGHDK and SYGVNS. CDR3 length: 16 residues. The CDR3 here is CASSGRAVSGNSPLHF. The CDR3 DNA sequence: TGTGCCAGCAGCGGGAGGGCTGTTTCTGGCAATTCACCCCTCCACTTT.

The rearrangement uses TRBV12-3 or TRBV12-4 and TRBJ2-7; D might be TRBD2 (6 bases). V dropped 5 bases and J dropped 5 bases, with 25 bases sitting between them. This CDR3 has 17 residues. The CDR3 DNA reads TGTGCCAGCAGTCCCCGCGGCGGGGCCACGATCGGGAACGAGCAGTACTTC. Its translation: CASSPRGGATIGNEQYF.

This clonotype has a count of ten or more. This chain's CDR3 is CASSFKGGNEQFF. DNA of the CDR3: TGTGCCAGCAGCTTTAAAGGGGGTAATGAGCAGTTCTTC. The chain is built from TRBV7-2 and TRBJ2-1, with D tentatively TRBD1 (6 bases). This CDR3 spans 13 amino acids. V was pared by 3 bases and J by 7 bases, with 10 bases between. CDR1 and CDR2 (germline): SGHTA, FQGNSA.

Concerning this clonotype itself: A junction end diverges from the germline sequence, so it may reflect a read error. The CDR3 nucleotides read TGCAATGCTAGGCCGGACAGGGGAGAGACCCAGTACTTC. It encodes CNARPDRGETQYF. The gene calls are TRBV20-1 and TRBJ2-5, with 9 bases matching TRBD1. CDR1 DFQATT and CDR2 SNEGSKA come from the germline V gene (reference sequence). The CDR3 is 13 amino acids.

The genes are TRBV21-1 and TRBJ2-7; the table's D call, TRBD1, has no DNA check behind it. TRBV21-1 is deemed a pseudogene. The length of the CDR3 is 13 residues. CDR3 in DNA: TGTGCCAGCAGCCCCGACGCCCACTACGAGCAGTACTTC. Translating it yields CASSPDAHYEQYF.

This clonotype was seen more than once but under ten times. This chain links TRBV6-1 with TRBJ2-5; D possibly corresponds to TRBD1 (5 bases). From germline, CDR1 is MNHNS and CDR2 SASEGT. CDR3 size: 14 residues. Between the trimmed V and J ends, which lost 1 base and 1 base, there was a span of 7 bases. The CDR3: CASSEVRVQETQYF. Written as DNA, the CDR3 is TGTGCCAGCAGTGAAGTCAGGGTCCAAGAGACCCAGTACTTC.